This T cell receptor beta chain was found in a study of human T cells and chemical hapten exposure. Study details: Epicutaneous patch tests delivered 0.01% DPC to the upper back, with evaluation at 6 days.

TCRdb independently ran MiXCR on the RACE reads; one entry per CDR3 protein. The data contain approximately 72,000 distinct CDR3 sequences, 11% of them singletons. Study outcomes and limitations: Given that the donors had alopecia, their immune response may differ from that seen in healthy people.

The time point: patch test 3, about 24 weeks after DPC sensitization. Treatment: therapeutic diphenylcyclopropenone sensitization with weekly scalp DPC. Patients had alopecia, were aged 18 to 70, and were not pregnant. This clonotype was seen at least ten times. Its cognate antigen is unknown. V was pared by 5 bases and J by 5 bases, with 19 bases between. Germline V gives CDR1 SGHNT, CDR2 YENEEA. There are 16 residues in the CDR3. The material was whole blood, obtained in connection with sensitization to the hapten diphenylcyclopropenone (DPC). V gene TRBV11-3 combines with J gene TRBJ2-1, with D unclear. The sequence derives from a woman in her 50s with alopecia areata. Some clones in this sample may be carry-over from other donors' samples. CDR3 protein: CASSPAKFEGHNEQFF. The CDR3 bases are TGTGCCAGCAGCCCCGCTAAGTTTGAAGGCCACAATGAGCAGTTCTTC.